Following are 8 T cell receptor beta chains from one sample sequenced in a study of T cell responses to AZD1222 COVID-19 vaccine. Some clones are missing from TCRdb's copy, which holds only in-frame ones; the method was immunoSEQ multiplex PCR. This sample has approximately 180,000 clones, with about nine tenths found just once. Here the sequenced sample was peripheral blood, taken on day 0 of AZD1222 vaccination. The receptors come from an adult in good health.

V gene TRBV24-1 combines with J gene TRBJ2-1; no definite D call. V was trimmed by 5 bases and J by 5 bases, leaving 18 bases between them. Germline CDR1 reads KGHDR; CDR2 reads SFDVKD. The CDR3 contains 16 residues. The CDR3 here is CATSAAPPESNNEQFF. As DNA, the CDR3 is TGTGCCACCAGTGCGGCCCCTCCCGAGAGCAACAATGAGCAGTTCTTC.

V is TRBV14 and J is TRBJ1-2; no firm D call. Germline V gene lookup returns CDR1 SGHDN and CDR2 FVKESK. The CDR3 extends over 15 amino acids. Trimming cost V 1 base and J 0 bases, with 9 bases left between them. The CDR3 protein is CASSQVDKTNYGYTF. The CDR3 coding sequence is TGTGCCAGCAGCCAAGTCGACAAAACTAACTATGGCTACACCTTC.

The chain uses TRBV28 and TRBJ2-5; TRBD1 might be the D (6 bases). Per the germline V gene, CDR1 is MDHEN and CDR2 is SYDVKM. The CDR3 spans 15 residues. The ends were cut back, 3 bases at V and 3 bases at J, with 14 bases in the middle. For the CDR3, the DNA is TGTGCCAGCAGTTTCCGCAGGGGCCTGAAAGAGACCCAGTACTTC. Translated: CASSFRRGLKETQYF.

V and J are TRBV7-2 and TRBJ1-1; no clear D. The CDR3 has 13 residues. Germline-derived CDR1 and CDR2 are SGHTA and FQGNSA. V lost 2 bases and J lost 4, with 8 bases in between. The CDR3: CASSLRLSTEAFF. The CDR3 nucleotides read TGTGCCAGCAGCTTAAGGCTTAGCACTGAAGCTTTCTTT. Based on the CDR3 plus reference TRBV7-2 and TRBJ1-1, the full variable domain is GAGVSQSPSNKVTEKGKDVELRCDPISGHTALYWYRQSLGQGLEFLIYFQGNSAPDKSGLPSDRFSAERTGGSVSTLTIQRTQQEDSAVYLCASSLRLSTEAFFGQGTRLTVV.

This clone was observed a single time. The chain's CDR3 is CASSPRGSGSVPTYEQYF. CDR3 nucleotides: TGTGCCAGCAGCCCCCGGGGTAGCGGGAGCGTCCCCACCTACGAGCAGTACTTC. The J gene is TRBJ2-7, the V gene TRBV7-2, with 9 bases identical to TRBD2. CDR3 length equals 18 residues. J was trimmed by 2 bases and V by 5 bases; bases with no gene match: 16. Germline CDR1 and CDR2: SGHTA and FQGNSA.

The CDR3 spells CASSFDISPLHF. The CDR3 DNA follows: TGTGCCAGCAGCTTTGACATTTCACCCCTCCACTTT. The V gene is TRBV5-5, the J gene TRBJ1-6; D remains ambiguous. Germline loops: CDR1 SGHKS, CDR2 YYEKEE (reference sequence). The ends were cut back, 2 bases at V and 9 bases at J, with 6 bases in the middle. The CDR3 extends over 12 amino acids.

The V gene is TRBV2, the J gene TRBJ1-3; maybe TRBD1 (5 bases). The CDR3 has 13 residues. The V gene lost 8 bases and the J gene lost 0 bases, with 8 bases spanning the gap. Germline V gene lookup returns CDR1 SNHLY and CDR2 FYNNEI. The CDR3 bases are TGTGCCAGCTCAGGGATCTCTGGAAACACCATATATTTT. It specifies CASSGISGNTIYF.

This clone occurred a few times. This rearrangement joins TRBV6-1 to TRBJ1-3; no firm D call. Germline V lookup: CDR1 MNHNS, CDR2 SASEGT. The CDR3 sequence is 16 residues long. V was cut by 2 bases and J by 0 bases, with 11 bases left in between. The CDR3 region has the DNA TGTGCCAGCAGTGAAAAGGACGGGAGCTCTGGAAACACCATATATTTT. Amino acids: CASSEKDGSSGNTIYF.